Sequencing of this T cell receptor beta chain was carried out in a study of T cells after posttransplantation cyclophosphamide. Study-level findings and limits: Tissue-infiltrating T cells from skin or gut overlapped little with blood T cells. Later blood repertoires were often dominated by clones from the donor CD8+ memory compartment.

Cells defined as naive were viable CD3+CD4+ or CD3+CD8+ and CCR7+CD45RA+CD45RO-CD95-CD27+CD28+. The CDR3 loop spans 16 amino acids. Germline V gives CDR1 LNHDA, CDR2 SQIVND (reference sequence). V was shortened by 3 bases and J by 2 bases, with 11 bases between the two germline ends. A note on this clone: Its antigen is not identified.

The data were produced by immunoSEQ multiplex PCR, yet TCRdb's version contains in-frame clones alone and is incomplete. The data contain about 31,000 clones, more than 85% of them seen just once; the ten biggest clones take up around 0.1%. The specimen was naive CD4+ T cells sorted from blood. The sequence derives from a man aged 30 to 39 in good health and a related stem cell transplant donor. The V and J genes are TRBV19 and TRBJ1-6; D may be TRBD1 (6 bases). DNA of the CDR3: TGTGCCAGTAGTATCGGGCCAGGGGCCTATAATTCACCCCTCCACTTT. It is translated as CASSIGPGAYNSPLHF.